This T cell receptor (beta chain) was documented in a study of blood T cell repertoires in COVID-19. Study in general: Spain, Italy and the United States supplied samples that represented acute and convalescent COVID-19. Sample material is recorded as cDNA or gDNA derived from T cells, B-cell-depleted T cells, or PBMCs.

How the authors handled the data: Amplification with reference gene primers provided the estimates of nucleated cell counts. Only in-frame clones appear in the TCRdb table, and some are missing; sequencing was by immunoSEQ multiplex PCR. That table supplies the V and J calls and clone size; D and trimming were determined from the DNA. The sample holds some 42,000 clones; about 89% are singletons and the top ten take roughly 0.4%. V was pared by 5 bases and J by 2 bases, with 13 bases between. The CDR3 runs to 15 residues. Germline CDR1 is SEHNR and CDR2 is FQNEAQ (reference sequence). The chain is built from TRBV7-9 and TRBJ1-5, with D possibly TRBD1 on 6 matching bases. The clonotype originates from a human donor in a cohort sampled during active COVID-19. Input material: peripheral blood. CDR3 DNA: TGTGCCAGCAGCGAAGGACAGCCGGGCAATCAGCCCCAGCATTTT. Translating gives CASSEGQPGNQPQHF.